Below, 16 T cell receptor beta chains from the same sample are listed, as sequenced in a study of T cell clonality in common variable immunodeficiency. The method was immunoSEQ multiplex PCR; TCRdb's version includes in-frame clones alone and lacks a portion of them. Altogether approximately 42,000 clones were found in the sample, and no singletons occur. Sample: peripheral blood mononuclear cells. Receptor source: a person between 18 and 75 years old in good health.

This clone was counted ten times or more. With the read ending 3 residues before the CDR3 end, the germline J gene is used to fill in that end. The chain links TRBV11-3 to TRBJ2-1, with a tentative D call TRBD1 (5 bases). V was clipped by 4 bases and J by 5 bases, with 15 bases between them. The germline V gene encodes CDR1 SGHNT and CDR2 YENEEA. The CDR3 contains 15 residues. CDR3 loop: CASSSRLGVNNEQFF. Partial CDR3 DNA: TGTGCCAGCAGCTCTCGTCTAGGGGTAAACAATGAG. Using reference TRBV11-3 and TRBJ2-1 for the parts outside the CDR3, the full variable domain is EAGVVQSPRYKIIEKKQPVAFWCNPISGHNTLYWYLQNLGQGPELLIRYENEEAVDDSQLPKDRFSAERLKGVDSTLKIQPAELGDSAVYLCASSSRLGVNNEQFFGPGTRLTVL.

Many counts were recorded for this clone. The CDR3 goes on 3 residues after the read ends, and that part is filled in from the germline J gene. The chain uses TRBV20-1 and TRBJ1-6; 10 nucleotides line up with TRBD1. The length of the CDR3 is 17 residues. CDR1 is DFQATT and CDR2 is SNEGSKA in the germline V gene (reference sequence). V lost 5 bases, J lost 4 bases, and 11 bases stayed unmatched. This chain's CDR3 is CSALRGQGSRYNSPLHF. The part of the CDR3 DNA that was read is TGCAGTGCTCTGAGGGGACAGGGGTCGCGGTATAATTCACCC.

This clone was observed many times. The CDR3 is cut off 3 residues early in the read; its end comes from the germline J gene. V gene TRBV5-1 combines with J gene TRBJ1-1; maybe TRBD1 (6 bases). Trimming stripped 1 base from V and 2 bases from J, with 9 bases between. The CDR3 loop spans 14 amino acids. Germline V lookup: CDR1 SGHRS, CDR2 YFSETQ. Partial CDR3 DNA: TGCGCCAGCAGCTTGTACAGGGCCAACACTGAA. It yields the protein CASSLYRANTE. From start to end, the CDR3 is CASSLYRANTEAFF.

This clone was seen at least ten times. The read ends 3 residues before the CDR3 terminus; that terminus is restored from the germline J gene. The chain is built from TRBV5-1 and TRBJ2-2; no clear D. V lost 0 bases, J lost 6 bases, and 6 bases lay in between. The CDR3 totals 13 residues. Germline V gives CDR1 SGHRS, CDR2 YFSETQ. The CDR3 bases that were read are TGCGCCAGCAGCTTGGAGACTTCCGGGGAG. This gives the protein CASSLETSGE. The complete CDR3 protein is CASSLETSGELFF.

This clone has ten or more counts. The read falls 3 residues short of the CDR3 end, and the missing part is taken from the germline J gene. This chain connects TRBV20-1 to TRBJ2-5, with D possibly matching TRBD2 (6 bases). The CDR3 is 17 residues long. V was clipped by 1 base and J by 3 bases, with 21 bases between them. The germline gives CDR1 DFQATT, CDR2 SNEGSKA (reference sequence). The DNA read from the CDR3 is TGCAGTGCTAGAGGTTTGAGCGGAATAGCGGCTAAAGAGACC. Translating gives CSARGLSGIAAKET. Given in full, the CDR3 is CSARGLSGIAAKETQYF.

The CDR3 DNA, read in part, is TGTGCCAGCAGCTTAGAAACAGGGTCGCAAGAGCCC. Its translation: CASSLETGSQEP. The complete CDR3 reads CASSLETGSQEPQHF. The chain is built from TRBV7-9 and TRBJ1-5; D possibly corresponds to TRBD1 (6 bases). The CDR3 goes on 3 residues after the read ends, and that part is filled in from the germline J gene. V lost 1 base to trimming and J lost 8 bases, with 15 bases between them. Germline assignment: CDR1 SEHNR and CDR2 FQNEAQ (reference sequence). The CDR3 length is 15 residues.

Remarks on this clone: The read finishes 3 residues shy of the CDR3 end, and the germline J gene is used to complete it. V usage is TRBV2 and J usage is TRBJ1-5; D is ambiguous. Trimming cost V 6 bases and J 9 bases, with 9 bases left between them. Germline values: CDR1 SNHLY, CDR2 FYNNEI. The CDR3 covers 11 residues. The CDR3 sequence: CASRLEGPQHF. Incomplete CDR3 DNA: TGTGCCAGCAGGCTAGAAGGGCCC.

As to this clone: The CDR3 end lies 3 residues beyond the end of the read and is filled in from the germline J gene. The chain is built from TRBV18 and TRBJ2-5; 12 nucleotides align to TRBD1. Germline loops: CDR1 KGHSH, CDR2 LQKENI. This CDR3 has 15 amino acids. The covered CDR3 bases are TGTGCCAGCTCACCGGGGACAGGGGGCACAGATACC. Translation gives CASSPGTGGTDT. The entire CDR3 protein is CASSPGTGGTDTQYF.

This clone came up many times. Partial CDR3 DNA: TGTGCCAGCGCCAAAACACAGGGGGACTATGGC. This translates into CASAKTQGDYG. The whole CDR3 sequence reads CASAKTQGDYGYTF. The genes are TRBV2 and TRBJ1-2; 8 bases are a match to TRBD1. The read stops 3 residues short of the end of the CDR3; the missing end is completed from the germline J gene. CDR3 length equals 14 residues. V trimming: 8 bases; J trimming: 3 bases; junction bases outside the gene matches: 8. Per the germline V gene, CDR1 is SNHLY and CDR2 is FYNNEI. The full variable domain, its missing parts supplied by reference TRBV2 and TRBJ1-2, is EPEVTQTPSHQVTQMGQEVILRCVPISNHLYFYWYRQILGQKVEFLVSFYNNEISEKSEIFDDQFSVERPDGSNFTLKIRSTKLEDSAMYFCASAKTQGDYGYTFGSGTRLTVV.

This clone came up many times. The CDR3 end is not reached by the read, which stops 3 residues before it; the germline J gene fills it in. J is TRBJ2-5 and V is TRBV7-2; TRBD1 agrees at 7 bases. Trimming removed 3 bases from V and 2 bases from J; junction bases left unmatched: 3. CDR3 size: 14 residues. Germline V gene lookup returns CDR1 SGHTA and CDR2 FQGNSA. The CDR3: CASSFTGAQETQYF. The CDR3 bases that were read are TGTGCCAGCAGCTTCACAGGGGCACAAGAGACC.

Details on this clone: The read finishes 3 residues shy of the CDR3 end, and the germline J gene is used to complete it. The chain uses TRBV6-2 or TRBV6-3 and TRBJ2-5, with 9 bases fitting TRBD1. Germline assignment: CDR1 MNHEY and CDR2 SVGEGT. J was trimmed by 5 bases and V by 2 bases; bases with no gene match: 6. The CDR3 runs to 15 residues. The CDR3 protein is CASSYGQGWVETQYF. The DNA read from the CDR3 is TGTGCCAGCAGTTACGGACAGGGGTGGGTCGAGACC.

This clone came up many times. The sequenced fragment ends 3 residues before the CDR3 boundary, so the rest is inferred from the germline J gene. The rearrangement uses TRBV11-2 and TRBJ2-5; TRBD2 matches at 7 bases. J gave up 2 bases and V 5 bases, and 5 bases lay outside the gene matches. The CDR3 contains 14 residues. Germline V gene lookup returns CDR1 SGHAT and CDR2 FQNNGV. The CDR3 here is CASSPGLGQETQYF. The sequenced part of the CDR3 DNA is TGTGCCAGCAGCCCAGGACTAGGGCAAGAGACC.

This clone was counted ten times or more. The read ends 3 residues early relative to the CDR3; the germline J gene fills the gap. This sequence joins TRBV20-1 and TRBJ1-2; 7 bases match TRBD1. The CDR3 runs to 14 residues. CDR1 and CDR2 from the germline V gene are DFQATT and SNEGSKA (reference sequence). The sequenced CDR3 bases are TGCAGCACTTTCGGGGAAAAGGGGGCCGGGGGC. Translating gives CSTFGEKGAGG. The entire CDR3 protein reads CSTFGEKGAGGYTF.

This clone was seen repeatedly, ten times or more. The read terminates 3 residues ahead of where the CDR3 ends, so the germline J gene completes it. V and J are TRBV6-2 or TRBV6-3 and TRBJ2-2, with TRBD1 matching over 7 bases. Trimming removed 7 bases from V and 4 bases from J; junction bases left unmatched: 9. Germline assignment: CDR1 MNHEY and CDR2 SVGEGT. CDR3 length equals 15 residues. CDR3: CASTNSGQSTGELFF. CDR3 DNA, as far as it was read: TGTGCCAGCACCAATTCGGGACAGTCCACCGGGGAG.

This clone was seen repeatedly, ten times or more. The CDR3 end lies 3 residues beyond the end of the read and is filled in from the germline J gene. The V and J genes are TRBV20-1 and TRBJ1-2; the match to TRBD1 covers 9 bases. Germline CDR1 reads DFQATT; CDR2 reads SNEGSKA (reference sequence). Unmatched junction bases numbered 8, after V lost 5 bases and J lost 4 bases. The CDR3 is 14 residues long. CDR3 residues: CSALYRQGGYGYTF. CDR3 DNA (partial): TGCAGTGCTCTGTACCGACAGGGGGGCTATGGC.

This clone was counted many times. The DNA ends 3 residues before the CDR3 does, and the rest of the CDR3 is filled in from the germline J gene. This chain links TRBV20-1 with TRBJ2-1, with 12 bases that match TRBD2. V lost 3 bases, J lost 6 bases, and 3 bases stayed unmatched. This CDR3 contains 14 residues. Germline V gene sequence: CDR1 DFQATT, CDR2 SNEGSKA (reference sequence). Partial CDR3 DNA: TGCAGTGCTAGGTGGACTAGCGGGATCAATGAG. Its protein product is CSARWTSGINE. The CDR3 in full is CSARWTSGINEQFF.